This is a list of T cell receptor beta chains from one sample in a study of control samples from healthy donors and cancer patients. Method: immunoSEQ multiplex PCR; TCRdb's copy keeps in-frame clones and lacks some. The table lists about 120,000 clones, approximately 92% of them singletons, with over 2% in the top ten. What was sequenced was blood. The source of these receptors is a woman aged 45-65 years in good health. Each CDR3 is given with its conserved first and last residue.

len,v_gene,CDR3aa
12,TRBV11-2,CASSLAGNTIYF
11,TRBV2,CASIIDDEQFF
13,TRBV19,CASRRTGESGYTF
18,TRBV19,CASSIGFRASGANNEQFF
17,TRBV5-6,CASSLVVRDYGAGELFF
13,TRBV2,CASSEAASNEQFF
14,TRBV4-2,CASSQEGEGEKLFF
14,TRBV10-3,CAISEKVREAGYTF
13,TRBV29-1,CSVRGPGREKLFF
14,TRBV6-5,CASGGQGVRQPQHF
13,TRBV19,CASREGFNQPQHF
17,TRBV7-2,CASSLTETGFSNYGYTF
16,TRBV2,CASSESRPGSNQPQHF
16,TRBV7-8,CASSFGRGRSGNTIYF
13,TRBV2,CASSESEFYGYTF
13,TRBV12-3/TRBV12-4,CASSSGPEYGYTF
14,TRBV10-3,CAISERGSDTEAFF
13,TRBV12-3/TRBV12-4,CASSFSGPEKLFF
13,TRBV10-3,CATGTERNSPLHF
13,TRBV19,CASTRGGSYGYTF
17,TRBV19,CASSLTLRARKADTQYF
15,TRBV6-1,CASSEVFLGGTEAFF
15,TRBV7-8,CASSLGGRGRETQYF
11,TRBV7-9,CASSESYEQYF
16,TRBV3-1/TRBV3-2,CASSQAGGTSTGELFF
18,TRBV3-1/TRBV3-2,CASRKLPDRDRDLYEQYF
15,TRBV6-6,CASSYPDLGNQPQHF
14,TRBV25-1,CASSVGGGSYGYTF
16,TRBV4-1,CASSSATSGWYNEQFF
14,TRBV6-6,CASSYYTSGETQYF
17,TRBV5-1,CASSPTRGTGDNSPLHF
14,TRBV2,CASSSGTVVTEAFF
18,TRBV7-9,CASRPGLAGDILAYEQYF
13,TRBV7-2,CASSLGGRPPLHF
15,TRBV15,CATSREQGPSYEQYF
16,TRBV15,CATSRGEGLRYNEQFF
15,TRBV24-1,CATSDPRGVGNEQFF
16,TRBV18,CASSPSEGALTYGYTF
13,TRBV7-9,CASSLSGADEAFF
13,TRBV3-1/TRBV3-2,CASRDRGKNIQYF
13,TRBV7-2,CASSLAGVSGYTF
13,TRBV6-1,CASSEGWGAEAFF
11,TRBV30,CAWSVEETQYF
15,TRBV30,CAWIGEKGTYYGYTF
15,TRBV14,CASSQDRGHLYGYTF
12,TRBV6-6,CASGLSVNTQYF
12,TRBV7-2,CASSLYNQPQHF
16,TRBV19,CASSARRQRTNEKLFF
14,TRBV19,CASSARDGPYEQYF
15,TRBV4-2,CASSQEIRMNTEAFF
13,TRBV6-5,CASTQQGDTEAFF
13,TRBV27,CASSLAHNYGYTF
16,TRBV2,CATQGASGRVGDEQFF
14,TRBV10-2,CASSDGTVAYGYTF